The clone carrying this T cell receptor (beta chain) was picked up a small number of times. The time point was: pretreatment peripheral blood. CDR3 length: 15 residues. The germline CDR1 and CDR2 sequences are SGHVS and FQNEAQ. The ends lost 0 bases at V and 4 bases at J; junction bases unmatched: 1. Profiling relied on immunoSEQ multiplex PCR, and the TCRdb table lists in-frame clones only, not all of them. The sample consists of about 50,000 clones, 84% of them appearing once. These data belong to a study of PD-L1 blockade in urothelial cancer. As for the study in general: Analysis of the blood was performed 3 weeks (second dose) and 6 weeks after treatment start. Blood gave a median 141,255 T cells.

This clonotype was obtained from a man in his 70s with urothelial cancer. This sample comprised PBMCs, obtained around atezolizumab (anti-PD-L1) treatment. The chain is built from TRBV7-8 and TRBJ1-1; 11 positions match TRBD1. The CDR3 DNA reads TGTGCCAGCAGCTTAGCGGGGACAGGGGGCACTGAAGCTTTCTTT. Its protein product is CASSLAGTGGTEAFF.